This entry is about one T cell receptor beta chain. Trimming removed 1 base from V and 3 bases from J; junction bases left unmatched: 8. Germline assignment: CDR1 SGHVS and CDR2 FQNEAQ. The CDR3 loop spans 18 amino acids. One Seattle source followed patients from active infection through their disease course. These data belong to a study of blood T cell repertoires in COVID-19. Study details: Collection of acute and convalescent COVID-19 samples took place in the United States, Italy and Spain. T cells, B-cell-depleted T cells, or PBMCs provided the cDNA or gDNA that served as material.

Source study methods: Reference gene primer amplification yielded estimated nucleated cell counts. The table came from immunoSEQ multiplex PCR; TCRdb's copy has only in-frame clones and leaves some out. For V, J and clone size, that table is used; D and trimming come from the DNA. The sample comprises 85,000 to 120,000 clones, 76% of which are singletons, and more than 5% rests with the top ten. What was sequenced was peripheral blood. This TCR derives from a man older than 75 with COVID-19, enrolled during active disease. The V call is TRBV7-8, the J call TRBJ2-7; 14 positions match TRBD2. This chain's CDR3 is CASSLGLAGGPDDYEQYF. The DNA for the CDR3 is TGTGCCAGCAGCTTAGGACTAGCGGGAGGGCCCGACGACTACGAGCAGTACTTC.